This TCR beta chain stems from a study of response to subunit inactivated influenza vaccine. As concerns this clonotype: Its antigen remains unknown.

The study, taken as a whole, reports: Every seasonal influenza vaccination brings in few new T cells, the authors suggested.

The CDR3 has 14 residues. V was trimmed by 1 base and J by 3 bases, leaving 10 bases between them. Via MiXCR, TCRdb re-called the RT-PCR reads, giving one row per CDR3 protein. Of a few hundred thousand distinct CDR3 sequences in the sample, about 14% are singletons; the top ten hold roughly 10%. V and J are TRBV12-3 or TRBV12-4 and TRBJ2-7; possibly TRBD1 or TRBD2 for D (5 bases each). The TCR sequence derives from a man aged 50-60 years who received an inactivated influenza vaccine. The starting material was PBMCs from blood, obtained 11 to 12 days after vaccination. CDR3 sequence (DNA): TGTGCCAGCAGTTTAGGGGACGTTATCTACGAGCAGTACTTC. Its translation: CASSLGDVIYEQYF.